The 6 T cell receptor beta chains below come from one sample, sequenced in a study of response to subunit inactivated influenza vaccine. Each CDR3 protein is one row after TCRdb ran MiXCR on the RT-PCR reads. Of 450,000 to 600,000 distinct CDR3 sequences in the sample, approximately 7.1% were seen once. Here the sequenced sample was PBMCs from blood, taken less than 30 months after vaccination. Receptors originate from a man between 45 and 75 years old who received an inactivated influenza vaccine.

CDR3 DNA sequence: TGCGCCAGCAGCCAGCGCGTAGCGGGGGGAGCCGGGGAGCTGTTTTTT. Translated, it gives CASSQRVAGGAGELFF. This sequence joins TRBV4-1 and TRBJ2-2, with TRBD2 identical over 10 bases. The CDR3 extends over 16 amino acids. Germline loops: CDR1 MGHRA, CDR2 YSYEKL. J gave up 6 bases and V 3 bases, and 7 bases lay outside the gene matches.

The sample holds many counts of this clonotype. J is TRBJ1-4 and V is TRBV15, with 7 bases fitting TRBD1. The CDR3 spans 13 residues. V lost 8 bases to trimming and J lost 4 bases; unmatched junction nucleotides: 4. Germline V CDR1 and CDR2: LNHNV, YYDKDF (reference sequence). The CDR3 loop reads CATLPGGNEKLFF. In nucleotides, the CDR3 is TGTGCCACCTTACCAGGGGGTAATGAAAAACTGTTTTTT.

The V gene is TRBV20-1, the J gene TRBJ2-2; 7 nucleotides align to TRBD2. J was trimmed by 5 bases and V by 6 bases; bases with no gene match: 9. The germline V gene has CDR1 DFQATT and CDR2 SNEGSKA (reference sequence). The CDR3 runs to 14 residues. CDR3 in DNA: TGCAGTGCAGAAGCGGGAATGCGAACCGGGGAGCTGTTTTTT. This translates into CSAEAGMRTGELFF.

Only a few counts were recorded for this clonotype. The J gene is TRBJ2-5, the V gene TRBV5-1; D call uncertain. V was shortened by 1 base and J by 1 base, with 11 bases between the two germline ends. CDR1 is SGHRS and CDR2 is YFSETQ in the germline V gene. The CDR3 has 15 amino acids. CDR3: CASSLSRISQETQYF. The DNA of the CDR3 is TGCGCCAGCAGCTTGTCGCGGATAAGCCAAGAGACCCAGTACTTC.

The chain employs TRBV7-2 and TRBJ1-2; a weak D match, TRBD1 (5 bases). Germline-derived CDR1 and CDR2 are SGHTA and FQGNSA. The CDR3 sequence is 16 residues long. The V end was cut by 7 bases, the J end by 4 bases, with 22 bases between. CDR3 sequence (DNA): TGTGCCAGCACCACTCAGCGGAGGGGCCTCGCCTATGGCTACACCTTC. It encodes CASTTQRRGLAYGYTF.

CDR3 in DNA: TGTGCCAGCAGTTACCAAAACCACAATGAGCAGTTCTTC. It encodes CASSYQNHNEQFF. This sequence joins TRBV6-2 or TRBV6-3 and TRBJ2-1; no reliable D call. The V end was cut by 2 bases, the J end by 5 bases, with 7 bases between. The CDR3 totals 13 residues. Per the germline V gene, CDR1 is MNHEY and CDR2 is SVGEGT.